This T cell receptor (beta chain) is from a study of blood T cell repertoires in COVID-19. Whole-study context: In each case, the material was cDNA or gDNA derived from T cells, B-cell-depleted T cells, or PBMCs.

Original handling: Reference gene primer amplification in the assay estimated nucleated cell counts. Profiling relied on immunoSEQ multiplex PCR, and the TCRdb table lists in-frame clones only, not all of them. From that table come the V and J calls and clone size; the DNA was used to work out D and trimming. The top ten clones hold around 2% of a sample with approximately 270,000 clones, approximately 85% of them seen once. Germline V gives CDR1 GTSNPN, CDR2 SVGIG (reference sequence). This CDR3 is built from 13 residues. Trimming shortened V by 3 bases and J by 9 bases, and 15 bases separated the two germline ends.

Sequenced: PBMCs or T cells enriched from blood (not recorded which). The gene calls are TRBV30 and TRBJ2-1, with D maybe TRBD1 (6 bases). This TCR was sampled from a woman aged 50 to 60 who had recovered from COVID-19. The CDR3 DNA sequence: TGTGCCTGGAGCCTGACAGAAGGGGGTGAGCAGTTCTTC. As protein: CAWSLTEGGEQFF. Using reference TRBV30 and TRBJ2-1 for the parts outside the CDR3, the full variable domain is SQTIHQWPATLVQPVGSPLSLECTVEGTSNPNLYWYRQAAGRGLQLLFYSVGIGQISSEVPQNLSASRPQDRQFILSSKKLLLSDSGFYLCAWSLTEGGEQFFGPGTRLTVL.